The 6 T cell receptor beta chains below all came from one sample that was sequenced in a study of T-cell reconstitution after alpha-beta-depleted transplantation in children. Unique molecular identifiers were incorporated during preparation of the TCRbeta library. Each CDR3 protein is one row after TCRdb ran MiXCR on the PCR reads. The sample lists 500,000 or so distinct CDR3 sequences, approximately 29% occurring once. This specimen was PBMCs from the stem cell graft donor, taken from the stem cell graft. The receptors derive from a human donor who donated a stem cell graft to a child with aplastic anemia.

This CDR3 is CSVPGTGEWDEQYF. DNA for the CDR3: TGCAGCGTTCCCGGGACAGGGGAATGGGACGAGCAGTACTTC. The chain uses TRBV29-1 and TRBJ2-7; 10 nucleotides line up with TRBD1. Trimming removed 5 bases from V and 5 bases from J; junction bases left unmatched: 9. Germline V gives CDR1 SQVTM, CDR2 ANQGSEA. The CDR3 length is 14 residues.

This clonotype was counted a few times. V usage is TRBV20-1 and J usage is TRBJ2-5, with TRBD2 matching over 12 bases. Germline V gene data show CDR1 as DFQATT and CDR2 as SNEGSKA (reference sequence). After removal of 3 bases from V and 5 bases from J, the junction contained 7 bases not matched to a gene. The CDR3 spans 15 residues. The CDR3 protein is CSARASGRAVETQYF. DNA of the CDR3: TGCAGTGCTAGGGCTAGCGGGAGGGCCGTGGAGACCCAGTACTTC.

This chain joins TRBV12-3 or TRBV12-4 and TRBJ2-3, with TRBD2 matching over 12 bases. J gave up 8 bases and V 4 bases, and 7 bases lay outside the gene matches. The CDR3 contains 15 residues. The CDR3 is CASSWTSGKGGTQYF. In DNA form, the CDR3 reads TGTGCCAGCAGTTGGACTAGCGGGAAGGGAGGTACGCAGTATTTT.

This clonotype was picked up one time. V is TRBV11-1 and J is TRBJ1-1, with a possible D match to TRBD1 (6 bases). V gave up 5 bases and J gave up 5 bases, with 15 bases separating them. Germline V CDR1 and CDR2: SGHAT, FQDESV (reference sequence). This CDR3 has 14 residues. This chain's CDR3 is CASSKSGTRTEAFF. In nucleotides, the CDR3 is TGTGCCAGCAGCAAGTCCGGGACACGAACTGAAGCTTTCTTT.

This clonotype was seen a few times. The gene calls are TRBV6-1 and TRBJ2-7; TRBD1 matches at 7 bases. V trimming: 8 bases; J trimming: 2 bases; junction bases outside the gene matches: 9. The germline CDR1 and CDR2 sequences are MNHNS and SASEGT. The CDR3 runs 14 residues. The chain's CDR3 is CASGSRDRAYEQYF. For the CDR3, the DNA is TGTGCCAGCGGCAGCCGGGACAGAGCCTACGAGCAGTACTTC.

This clonotype has more than one count but fewer than ten. The chain links TRBV7-2 to TRBJ2-3; D might be TRBD1 (6 bases). The CDR3 sequence is 14 residues long. CDR1 SGHTA and CDR2 FQGNSA come from the germline V gene. V lost 1 base, J lost 3 bases, and 8 bases lay in between. The CDR3 DNA reads as TGTGCCAGCAGCTTAGGGACAGTAACAGATACGCAGTATTTT. Translation gives CASSLGTVTDTQYF.